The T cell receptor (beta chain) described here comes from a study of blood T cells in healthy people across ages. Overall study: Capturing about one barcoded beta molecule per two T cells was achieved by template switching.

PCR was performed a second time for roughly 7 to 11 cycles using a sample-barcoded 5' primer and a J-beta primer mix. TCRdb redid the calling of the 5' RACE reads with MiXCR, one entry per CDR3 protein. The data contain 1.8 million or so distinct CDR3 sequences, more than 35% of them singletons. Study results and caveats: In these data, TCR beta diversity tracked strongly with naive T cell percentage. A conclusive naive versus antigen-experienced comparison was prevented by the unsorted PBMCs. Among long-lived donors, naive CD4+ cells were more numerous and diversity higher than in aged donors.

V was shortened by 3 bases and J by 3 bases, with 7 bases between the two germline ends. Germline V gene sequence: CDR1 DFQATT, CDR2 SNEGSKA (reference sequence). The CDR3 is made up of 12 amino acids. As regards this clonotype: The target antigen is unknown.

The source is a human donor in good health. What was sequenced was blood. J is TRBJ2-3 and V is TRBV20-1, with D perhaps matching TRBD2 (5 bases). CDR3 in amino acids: CSASRTTDTQYF. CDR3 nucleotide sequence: TGCAGTGCTAGCCGGACTACAGATACGCAGTATTTT.